This T cell receptor (beta chain) originates from a study of blood T cell repertoires in COVID-19. Overall study: Acute-phase and convalescent COVID-19 samples originated in the United States, Italy and Spain.

The method was immunoSEQ multiplex PCR; TCRdb's version includes in-frame clones alone and lacks a portion of them. The sample holds approximately 17,000 clones; around 90% are singletons and the top ten take around half. The V end lost 3 bases, the J end lost 0 bases, and 11 bases lay between the germline ends. From germline, CDR1 is SGHAT and CDR2 FQNNGV. This CDR3 is 15 amino acids long. The chain recombines TRBV11-2 with TRBJ1-1; no firm D call. The TCR comes from a human donor in a cohort sampled during active COVID-19. Sequenced: peripheral blood. CDR3 sequence: CASSLTDFLNTEAFF. The CDR3 coding sequence is TGTGCCAGCAGCTTGACGGACTTTTTGAACACTGAAGCTTTCTTT. The full variable domain, in which reference TRBV11-2 and TRBJ1-1 provide the parts outside the CDR3, is EAGVAQSPRYKIIEKRQSVAFWCNPISGHATLYWYQQILGQGPKLLIQFQNNGVVDDSQLPKDRFSAERLKGVDSTLKIQPAKLEDSAVYLCASSLTDFLNTEAFFGQGTRLTVV.